This TCR beta chain was sequenced in a study of beta chain features in type 1 diabetes. Germline assignment: CDR1 SGHRS and CDR2 YFSETQ. The V gene lost 2 bases and the J gene lost 4 bases, with 13 bases spanning the gap. The CDR3 covers 15 residues. The table lists this clone with a few counts. Sorted populations were all over 95% pure. The authors reverse transcribed all of the isolated RNA, so sequencing captured expressed TCRB transcripts. Some 3.6 million reads on average were seen across naive, central memory and regulatory T cell samples. The protocol was immunoSEQ multiplex PCR, while the TCRdb copy is restricted to in-frame clones and leaves out a portion. Found here are roughly 350,000 clones, roughly 11% of them singletons; the top ten hold about 0.014%.

The receptor was isolated from a woman in her 30s in good health. The sequenced sample consisted of naive CD4+ T cells from blood. The chain couples TRBV5-1 to TRBJ2-1; D unresolved. The DNA for the CDR3 is TGCGCCAGCAGCTTTTCAGAACATCGATACAATGAGCAGTTCTTC. Translated: CASSFSEHRYNEQFF. The full variable domain, completed using reference TRBV5-1 and TRBJ2-1, is KAGVTQTPRYLIKTRGQQVTLSCSPISGHRSVSWYQQTPGQGLQFLFEYFSETQRNKGNFPGRFSGRQFSNSRSEMNVSTLELGDSALYLCASSFSEHRYNEQFFGPGTRLTVL.